Listed below are T cell receptor beta chains from one sample, sequenced in a study of blood T cell repertoires in COVID-19. Sequencing was performed with immunoSEQ multiplex PCR; in TCRdb, only in-frame clones are kept and a portion is missing. The repertoire holds roughly 180,000 clones, with around 94% as singletons. The sequenced sample consisted of peripheral blood. The receptor source for this set is a man aged 25-45 years with COVID-19, enrolled during active disease. The CDR3 runs from the conserved cysteine through the conserved F or W. The D gene is left open where the match is weak. Clone size, where shown, is once, few, many, or a class for clones that have expanded.

CDR3 length	V gene	clone size	J gene	D gene	CDR3 protein	CDR3 DNA
14	TRBV6-5	NA	TRBJ1-2	TRBD1	CASENRGSTSGYTF	TGTGCCAGCGAGAACAGGGGATCTACTTCTGGCTACACCTTC
13	TRBV11-2	NA	TRBJ1-5	NA	CASSFGPNQPQHF	TGTGCCAGCAGCTTTGGCCCGAATCAGCCCCAGCATTTT
17	TRBV7-9	NA	TRBJ1-4	NA	CASSLPKIRGTNEKLFF	TGTGCCAGCAGCCTGCCTAAAATAAGGGGGACTAATGAAAAACTGTTTTTT
19	TRBV11-2	NA	TRBJ2-7	TRBD1	CASSPGTGVVQGSSYEQYF	TGTGCCAGCAGCCCCGGGACAGGGGTCGTTCAGGGGAGCTCCTACGAGCAGTACTTC
15	TRBV2	NA	TRBJ1-5	TRBD1	CASSAQGVSNQPQHF	TGTGCCAGCAGTGCACAGGGGGTTAGCAATCAGCCCCAGCATTTT
16	TRBV5-6	NA	TRBJ1-6	TRBD1	CASSPGTGIYNSPLHF	TGTGCCAGCAGCCCTGGGACAGGGATTTATAATTCACCCCTCCACTTT
17	TRBV7-9	NA	TRBJ2-7	TRBD2	CASSLDIAGGFTYEQYF	TGTGCCAGCAGCTTGGATATAGCGGGGGGGTTCACCTACGAGCAGTACTTC
11	TRBV4-1	NA	TRBJ2-3	NA	CASSHLDTQYF	TGCGCCAGCAGCCACTTAGATACGCAGTATTTT
16	TRBV27	once	TRBJ2-6	TRBD1	CASRRDRGSGANVLTF	TGTGCCAGCAGGCGGGACAGGGGCTCTGGGGCCAACGTCCTGACTTTC
12	TRBV30	NA	TRBJ1-5	TRBD1	CAWSAYRGPQHF	TGTGCCTGGAGTGCCTACAGGGGGCCCCAGCATTTT
13	TRBV5-1	once	TRBJ1-6	NA	CASSLYENSPLHF	TGCGCCAGCAGCCTCTATGAAAATTCACCCCTCCACTTT
16	TRBV5-1	NA	TRBJ2-5	TRBD2	CASSLLTSGNQETQYF	TGCGCCAGCAGCTTGTTGACTAGCGGAAACCAAGAGACCCAGTACTTC
11	TRBV3-1/TRBV3-2	NA	TRBJ1-1	NA	CASSQAGKAFF	TGTGCCAGCAGCCAAGCAGGCAAAGCTTTCTTT
14	TRBV19	NA	TRBJ1-5	NA	CASTPPGGNQPQHF	TGTGCCAGTACCCCCCCGGGGGGGAATCAGCCCCAGCATTTT
12	TRBV10-1	NA	TRBJ1-1	NA	CASSSGNTEAFF	TGCGCCAGCAGTTCGGGGAACACTGAAGCTTTCTTT
13	TRBV5-1	NA	TRBJ1-1	NA	CASSASTNTEAFF	TGCGCCAGCAGCGCGAGTACGAACACTGAAGCTTTCTTT
13	TRBV6-5	once	TRBJ1-2	TRBD1	CASSRDRVGGYTF	TGTGCCAGCAGTAGGGACAGGGTGGGTGGCTACACCTTC
16	TRBV27	NA	TRBJ1-2	NA	CASSSTYRVGNYGYTF	TGTGCCAGCAGTTCAACCTACAGGGTAGGGAACTATGGCTACACCTTC
15	TRBV5-1	NA	TRBJ1-4	TRBD1	CASSLVGTGGEKLFF	TGCGCCAGCAGCTTGGTTGGGACAGGGGGAGAAAAACTGTTTTTT
18	TRBV5-1	NA	TRBJ1-6	TRBD1	CASSLSWMGGTGDSPLHF	TGCGCCAGCAGCTTGTCTTGGATGGGAGGGACAGGGGACTCACCCCTCCACTTT
14	TRBV5-1	NA	TRBJ2-1	TRBD1	CASFPQTGGGEQFF	TGCGCCAGCTTTCCCCAGACAGGGGGCGGTGAGCAGTTCTTC
15	TRBV11-2	NA	TRBJ1-2	NA	CASSSTGSPPYGYTF	TGTGCCAGCAGCTCAACAGGGAGTCCCCCCTATGGCTACACCTTC
17	TRBV10-3	NA	TRBJ1-6	TRBD1	CAISEPGQGTYNSPLHF	TGTGCCATCAGTGAGCCGGGACAGGGGACCTATAATTCACCCCTCCACTTT
14	TRBV2	once	TRBJ2-3	TRBD1	CASKPGQITDTQYF	TGTGCCAGCAAACCGGGACAGATCACAGATACGCAGTATTTT
12	TRBV29-1	NA	TRBJ1-4	TRBD1	CSVEGDSEKLFF	TGCAGCGTTGAGGGGGACAGCGAAAAACTGTTTTTT
16	TRBV5-5	NA	TRBJ1-6	NA	CASSFGGSSYNSPLHF	TGTGCCAGCAGCTTTGGAGGGAGCTCCTATAATTCACCCCTCCACTTT
15	TRBV6-5	NA	TRBJ1-5	TRBD1	CASRSQGAGSQPQHF	TGTGCCAGCAGGTCACAGGGGGCTGGTAGTCAGCCCCAGCATTTT